This T cell receptor beta chain appears in the sequencing data of a study of T cells after yellow fever vaccination. The CDR3 runs 15 residues. CDR1 is MDHEN and CDR2 is SYDVKM in the germline V gene. The germline V and J ends were trimmed by 8 bases and 2 bases, with 16 bases remaining between them. TCRdb analysed the 5' RACE reads with MiXCR anew, one entry per CDR3 protein. Counted here are approximately 300,000 distinct CDR3 sequences, 6.8% occurring once; the ten biggest clones make up roughly 19%. The material sequenced was PBMCs, taken about 49 days after the first yellow fever vaccination. The chain carries TRBV28 and TRBJ2-1, with D unclear. The sequence was collected from a man aged 18 to 30 who received the YFV17D yellow fever vaccine. As DNA, the CDR3 is TGTGCCAGCGCCTGGGCGCCGCAAACCTACAATGAGCAGTTCTTC. Translated, it gives CASAWAPQTYNEQFF.